The entry that follows covers one TCR beta chain sequence. Seattle's enrolled individuals joined amid active infection and were then monitored longitudinally. The V end lost 6 bases, the J end lost 0 bases, and 12 bases lay between the germline ends. CDR1 MNHNY and CDR2 SVGAGI come from the germline V gene (reference sequence). The CDR3 sequence is 15 residues long. Some clones are missing from TCRdb's copy, which holds only in-frame ones; the method was immunoSEQ multiplex PCR. This table has tens of thousands of clones, about 80% appearing once. These data originate in a study of blood T cell repertoires in COVID-19.

The chain uses TRBV6-6 and TRBJ1-3; tentative D call: TRBD1 (6 bases). This receptor was taken from a man aged 30-40 years with COVID-19, enrolled during active disease. The source material was peripheral blood. The CDR3 DNA is TGTGCCAGCAGCCCTGACAGGATCTCTGGAAACACCATATATTTT. Translation gives CASSPDRISGNTIYF.